The 9 T cell receptor beta chains below all came from one sample that was sequenced in a study of blood T cell repertoires in COVID-19. Here immunoSEQ multiplex PCR was the method, and the copy in TCRdb shows in-frame clones only, minus some. Here the sample spans about 260,000 clones, over 70% being singletons. The sequencing sample was made of peripheral blood. The receptors stem from a woman in her 70s with COVID-19, enrolled during active disease.

The chain employs TRBV28 and TRBJ2-7; TRBD1 agrees at 9 bases. The V segment lost 5 bases and the J segment 3 bases; nucleotides outside the gene matches: 8. CDR1 is MDHEN, CDR2 SYDVKM, per germline. The CDR3 is made up of 15 amino acids. CDR3: CASSPTGGADYEQYF. CDR3 sequence (DNA): TGTGCCAGCAGTCCTACAGGGGGCGCCGACTACGAGCAGTACTTC.

CDR3 bases: TGCAGCGCAAACAGGGCAGGCACTGAAGCTTTCTTT. This sequence encodes CSANRAGTEAFF. J is TRBJ1-1 and V is TRBV29-1, with D perhaps TRBD1 (6 bases). The V and J ends lost 7 bases and 4 bases respectively, with 13 bases between them. The CDR3 runs 12 residues. The V gene's germline CDR1 is SQVTM and CDR2 ANQGSEA.

There are a few counts of this clone. The CDR3 sequence: CASSHPSRVGRRAFGYTF. The CDR3 bases are TGTGCCAGCAGCCACCCCTCAAGGGTCGGCAGGCGGGCCTTTGGCTACACCTTC. The rearrangement joins TRBV4-2 to TRBJ1-2; D not certain. V lost 3 bases and J lost 7, with 27 bases in between. CDR3 length equals 18 residues. Per germline, CDR1 LGHNA and CDR2 YNFKEQ.

About this clone: The junction does not match germline at one end; this may be a read error. The chain links TRBV27 to TRBJ1-2; TRBD1 matches 11 bases. Germline CDR1 MNHEY, CDR2 SMNVEV (reference sequence). The CDR3 covers 18 residues. For the CDR3, the DNA is TGTGCCAGCAGTATATCACCCCGGACAGGGGGCCTCCTCTATGGCTACACCTTC. Translating gives CASSISPRTGGLLYGYTF.

This sequence joins TRBV6-1 and TRBJ1-5; 7 nucleotides align to TRBD1. Germline assignment: CDR1 MNHNS and CDR2 SASEGT. The ends lost 3 bases at V and 6 bases at J; junction bases unmatched: 5. The length of the CDR3 is 14 residues. In DNA form, the CDR3 reads TGTGCCAGCAGTGAGACCAGGGGGGTTCAGCCCCAGCATTTT. It specifies CASSETRGVQPQHF.

This clone showed up just once. This chain links TRBV6-5 with TRBJ2-1; no definite D call. Germline values: CDR1 MNHEY, CDR2 SVGAGI. Trimming took off 0 bases at V and 9 bases at J, with 18 bases between the two ends. CDR3 length equals 16 residues. CDR3 amino acids: CASSYSIFPPSVEQFF. In DNA, the CDR3 is TGTGCCAGCAGTTACTCGATATTCCCCCCGTCGGTTGAGCAGTTCTTC.

This chain connects TRBV7-3 to TRBJ2-1; 7 nucleotides align to TRBD2. There are 15 residues in the CDR3. Germline V lookup: CDR1 SGHTA, CDR2 FQGTGA. Germline trimming cut 2 bases from V and 4 bases from J; bases unmatched to any gene: 5. The CDR3 DNA reads as TGTGCCAGCAGCTTATTTCTAGCGGAGTACAATGAGCAGTTCTTC. It is translated as CASSLFLAEYNEQFF.

This clone was seen a single time. The V gene is TRBV2, the J gene TRBJ2-5; TRBD2 is a possible D gene (6 bases). The V gene's germline CDR1 is SNHLY and CDR2 FYNNEI. V was pared by 2 bases and J by 4 bases, with 11 bases between. This CDR3 has 14 residues. CDR3 sequence: CASSESRTIETQYF. CDR3 sequence (DNA): TGTGCCAGCAGTGAATCCAGGACTATAGAGACCCAGTACTTC.

The rearrangement uses TRBV6-5 and TRBJ2-2; D is unresolved. The ends were cut back, 7 bases at V and 0 bases at J, with 6 bases in the middle. CDR3 length equals 13 residues. Germline V gene lookup returns CDR1 MNHEY and CDR2 SVGAGI. CDR3 nucleotides: TGTGCCAGCATAAAATCGAACACCGGGGAGCTGTTTTTT. It codes for CASIKSNTGELFF.